This T cell receptor (beta chain) derives from a study of human T cells and chemical hapten exposure. Study-level results: Expanded TCRs were compared with controls, and the expanded TCRs formed significantly more large CDR3 similarity clusters.

Trimming removed 1 base at V and 7 bases at J, with 5 bases between. The CDR3 sequence is 12 residues long. Germline V gives CDR1 LGHNT, CDR2 FRNRAP. Described time point: patch test 1, 2 weeks after DPC sensitization. The treatment denotes: therapeutic diphenylcyclopropenone sensitization with weekly scalp DPC. Non-pregnant alopecia patients aged 18 to 70, suitable for DPC therapy. As concerns this clonotype: What it binds is not known.

TCRdb fed the RACE reads into MiXCR, producing one record per CDR3 protein. The repertoire holds 150,000 to 200,000 distinct CDR3 sequences, with around 15% as singletons. The rearrangement uses TRBV12-5 and TRBJ2-1; D remains ambiguous. Source: whole blood, taken in connection with sensitization to the hapten diphenylcyclopropenone (DPC). This sequence originates from a woman between 25 and 40 years old with alopecia areata. Some clones in this sample may be carry-over from other donors' samples. The CDR3 sequence: CASGLALNEQFF. The CDR3, as DNA: TGTGCTAGTGGTTTGGCATTAAATGAGCAGTTCTTC.